The 6 T cell receptor beta chains given below trace back to one sample, sequenced in a study of cytomegalovirus exposure and HLA in healthy donors. The PCR employed 60 Vbeta primers together with 13 Jbeta primers. Only in-frame clones appear in the TCRdb table, and some are missing; sequencing was by immunoSEQ multiplex PCR. The sample lists approximately 150,000 clones; about 80% were seen once. The specimen was PBMCs. All receptors derive from a woman in her thirties or forties in good health and CMV-seronegative.

The chain links TRBV5-6 to TRBJ2-1; 10 positions match TRBD1. V shed 0 bases, J shed 10 bases, and the junction held 7 bases outside the gene matches. Germline V gene data show CDR1 as SGHDT and CDR2 as YYEEEE. This CDR3 spans 15 amino acids. The CDR3 coding sequence is TGTGCCAGCAGCTTGGTGGGGACAGGGGTTCGGGAGCAGTTCTTC. Residues: CASSLVGTGVREQFF.

Written as DNA, the CDR3 is TGTGCCAGCAGTTCACCGGGACTAGCTGGCAATGAGCAGTTCTTC. Translation: CASSSPGLAGNEQFF. The V and J genes are TRBV28 and TRBJ2-1, with TRBD2 identical over 9 bases. The CDR3 runs 15 residues. Germline CDR1 reads MDHEN; CDR2 reads SYDVKM. Germline trimming cut 4 bases from V and 6 bases from J; bases unmatched to any gene: 7. Based on the CDR3 plus reference TRBV28 and TRBJ2-1, the full variable domain is DVKVTQSSRYLVKRTGEKVFLECVQDMDHENMFWYRQDPGLGLRLIYFSYDVKMKEKGDIPEGYSVSREKKERFSLILESASTNQTSMYLCASSSPGLAGNEQFFGPGTRLTVL.

This clone was observed a few times. The chain carries TRBV10-3 and TRBJ1-6; D remains unclear. Germline lookup yields CDR1 ENHRY and CDR2 SYGVKD. V was trimmed by 8 bases and J by 0 bases, leaving 11 bases between them. The CDR3 sequence is 15 residues long. The CDR3 bases are TGTGCCATCCGCCCAGATCTCTCCTATAATTCACCCCTCCACTTT. It yields the protein CAIRPDLSYNSPLHF.

The chain carries TRBV5-5 and TRBJ2-3; TRBD1 matches at 8 bases. V gave up 0 bases and J gave up 3 bases; unmatched junction bases: 6. Germline V lookup: CDR1 SGHKS, CDR2 YYEKEE (reference sequence). The length of the CDR3 is 16 residues. CDR3 sequence reads: CASSLERTGFTDTQYF. Here the CDR3 DNA reads TGTGCCAGCAGCTTGGAAAGGACAGGGTTTACAGATACGCAGTATTTT.

The chain recombines TRBV30 with TRBJ1-6; TRBD1 might be the D (6 bases). CDR1 and CDR2 (germline): GTSNPN, SVGIG (reference sequence). CDR3 size: 13 residues. Trimming took off 2 bases at V and 8 bases at J, with 10 bases between the two ends. The CDR3 region has the DNA TGTGCCTGGAGTAAGGACAGCGATTCACCCCTCCACTTT. As protein: CAWSKDSDSPLHF.

The rearrangement joins TRBV15 to TRBJ2-5; 8 bases are shared with TRBD2. The CDR3 has 18 residues. In germline, CDR1 is LNHNV, CDR2 YYDKDF (reference sequence). Trimming removed 0 bases from V and 2 bases from J; junction bases left unmatched: 11. The CDR3 sequence: CATSRDIVGPSGQETQYF. In nucleotides, the CDR3 is TGTGCCACCAGCAGAGATATAGTGGGACCTAGCGGGCAAGAGACCCAGTACTTC.